This entry features one T cell receptor (beta chain) sequence. Only in-frame clones appear in the TCRdb table, and some are missing; sequencing was by immunoSEQ multiplex PCR. The sample lists 200,000 to 250,000 clones, approximately 77% occurring once. This record belongs to a study of blood T cell repertoires in COVID-19. Study as a whole: Samples came from the United States, Italy and Spain, spanning acute and convalescent COVID-19.

V was clipped by 5 bases and J by 12 bases, with 14 bases between them. CDR1 is MDHEN, CDR2 SYDVKM, per germline. The CDR3 length is 12 residues. The material sequenced was peripheral blood. The origin of this receptor is a woman older than 75 with acute or convalescent COVID-19. The V and J genes are TRBV28 and TRBJ2-1, with D maybe TRBD2 (6 bases). The CDR3 protein is CASSRAGSGQFF. The CDR3, as DNA: TGTGCCAGCAGTCGCGCGGGGTCCGGGCAGTTCTTC.